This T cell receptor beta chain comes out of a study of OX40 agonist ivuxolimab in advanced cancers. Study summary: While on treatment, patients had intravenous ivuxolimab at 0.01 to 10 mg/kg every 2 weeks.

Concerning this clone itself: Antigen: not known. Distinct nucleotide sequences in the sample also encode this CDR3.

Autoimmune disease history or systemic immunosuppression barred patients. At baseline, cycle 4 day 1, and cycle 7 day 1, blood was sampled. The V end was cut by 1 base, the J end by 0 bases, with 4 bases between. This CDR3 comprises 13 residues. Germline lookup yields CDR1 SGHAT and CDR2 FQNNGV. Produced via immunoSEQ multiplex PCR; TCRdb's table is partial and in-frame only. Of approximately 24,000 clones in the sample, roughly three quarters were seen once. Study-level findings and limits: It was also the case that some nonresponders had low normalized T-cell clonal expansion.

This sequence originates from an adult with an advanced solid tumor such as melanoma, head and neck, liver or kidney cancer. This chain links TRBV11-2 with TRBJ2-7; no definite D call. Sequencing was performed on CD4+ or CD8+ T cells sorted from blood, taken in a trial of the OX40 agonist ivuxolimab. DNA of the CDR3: TGTGCCAGCAGCTTAGGGGGCTCCTACGAGCAGTACTTC. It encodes CASSLGGSYEQYF.